This T cell receptor beta chain originates from a study of OX40 agonist ivuxolimab in advanced cancers. Context from the whole study: The costimulatory receptor OX40 (CD134) was targeted by ivuxolimab, a fully human IgG2 agonistic monoclonal antibody. Intravenous ivuxolimab was administered to patients every 2 weeks at six dose levels: 0.01, 0.1, 0.3, 1.5, 3 and 10 mg/kg. Of the roughly 52 patients in dose escalation, some 19 had hepatocellular carcinoma, some 15 had melanoma, 9 had renal cell carcinoma and 9 had head and neck cancer. The dose-escalation cohort was 82.7% male with a mean age of approximately 59 years, ranging from roughly 20 to 80. Patients were allowed to have had prior anti-PD-1, anti-PD-L1 or anti-CTLA-4 therapy, and around 41% of the dose-escalation patients had previously received checkpoint inhibitors. Three dose-escalation patients achieved partial responses, one with hepatocellular carcinoma and two with cutaneous melanoma. Peripheral TCRbeta sequencing was intended to test whether TCR sequence diversity was altered and clonal T-cell expansion was caused by ivuxolimab. The paper describes the monotherapy dose-escalation part (N of about 55 patients) of the phase I trial of ivuxolimab.

Genomic DNA was extracted from sorted cells for sequencing of the TCRbeta CDR3 region. TCRbeta CDR3 regions were sequenced using the immunoSEQ Assay. TCRdb's version of the immuneACCESS table is confined to in-frame rearrangements and falls short of the full clone set. An unresolved V gene accounts for under half of the shortfall where checked; the remainder is of unknown origin. This sample gives 69,000 or so clones in total; 75% to 90% of them show up just once. The ten largest clones add up to about 0.83% of the sample. This clone was counted a single time. This receptor's antigen is unknown. Per-base qualities were not stored, and no clone one base away is much larger. Trimming removed 2 bases from V and 3 bases from J; the gene matches leave 2 bases unexplained. Reading the germline V gene gives CDR1 ENHRY and CDR2 SYGVKD. The CDR3 measures 14 amino acids from cysteine to phenylalanine. Kept here is only the CDR3 DNA, which spans 42 bases and is read in frame from base 1.

Paper-wide results and their limitations: After ivuxolimab, expanded clones were on average more numerous among CD8+ T cells than among CD4+ T cells. Low levels of normalized T-cell clonal expansion were also seen in some patients who did not respond. At doses from 0.1 to 3.0 mg/kg, clonal expansion was seen in both CD4+ and CD8+ blood T cells between baseline and week 6. Partial responders in the 0.1-3.0 mg/kg groups had among the lowest normalized peripheral clonal expansion, especially among CD8+ T cells. Antigen specificity was not determined for the clonally expanded peripheral T cells.

The trial excluded patients who had a history of autoimmune disease or who were on systemic immunosuppression. Peripheral blood for TCR sequencing was collected from all dose cohorts at baseline, on cycle 4 day 1, and on cycle 7 day 1. Samples came from an open-label, multicenter, first-in-human phase I dose-escalation trial of ivuxolimab. Adults with locally advanced or metastatic melanoma, renal cell carcinoma, hepatocellular carcinoma or head and neck squamous cell carcinoma were enrolled in the trial. Before TCR sequencing, CD4+ T cells and CD8+ T cells from peripheral blood were sorted into separate populations.

The V gene is TRBV10-3 and the J gene is TRBJ2-7; TRBD2 agrees with 9 junctional bases. The specimen comprised CD4+ or CD8+ T cells sorted from blood, sampled in a trial of the OX40 agonist ivuxolimab. This receptor was identified in an adult with an advanced solid tumor such as melanoma, head and neck, liver or kidney cancer. The CDR3 reads as follows: CAISEGGGVYEQYF. The DNA sequence reads TGTGCCATCAGTGAGGGCGGGGGGGTCTACGAGCAGTACTTC.